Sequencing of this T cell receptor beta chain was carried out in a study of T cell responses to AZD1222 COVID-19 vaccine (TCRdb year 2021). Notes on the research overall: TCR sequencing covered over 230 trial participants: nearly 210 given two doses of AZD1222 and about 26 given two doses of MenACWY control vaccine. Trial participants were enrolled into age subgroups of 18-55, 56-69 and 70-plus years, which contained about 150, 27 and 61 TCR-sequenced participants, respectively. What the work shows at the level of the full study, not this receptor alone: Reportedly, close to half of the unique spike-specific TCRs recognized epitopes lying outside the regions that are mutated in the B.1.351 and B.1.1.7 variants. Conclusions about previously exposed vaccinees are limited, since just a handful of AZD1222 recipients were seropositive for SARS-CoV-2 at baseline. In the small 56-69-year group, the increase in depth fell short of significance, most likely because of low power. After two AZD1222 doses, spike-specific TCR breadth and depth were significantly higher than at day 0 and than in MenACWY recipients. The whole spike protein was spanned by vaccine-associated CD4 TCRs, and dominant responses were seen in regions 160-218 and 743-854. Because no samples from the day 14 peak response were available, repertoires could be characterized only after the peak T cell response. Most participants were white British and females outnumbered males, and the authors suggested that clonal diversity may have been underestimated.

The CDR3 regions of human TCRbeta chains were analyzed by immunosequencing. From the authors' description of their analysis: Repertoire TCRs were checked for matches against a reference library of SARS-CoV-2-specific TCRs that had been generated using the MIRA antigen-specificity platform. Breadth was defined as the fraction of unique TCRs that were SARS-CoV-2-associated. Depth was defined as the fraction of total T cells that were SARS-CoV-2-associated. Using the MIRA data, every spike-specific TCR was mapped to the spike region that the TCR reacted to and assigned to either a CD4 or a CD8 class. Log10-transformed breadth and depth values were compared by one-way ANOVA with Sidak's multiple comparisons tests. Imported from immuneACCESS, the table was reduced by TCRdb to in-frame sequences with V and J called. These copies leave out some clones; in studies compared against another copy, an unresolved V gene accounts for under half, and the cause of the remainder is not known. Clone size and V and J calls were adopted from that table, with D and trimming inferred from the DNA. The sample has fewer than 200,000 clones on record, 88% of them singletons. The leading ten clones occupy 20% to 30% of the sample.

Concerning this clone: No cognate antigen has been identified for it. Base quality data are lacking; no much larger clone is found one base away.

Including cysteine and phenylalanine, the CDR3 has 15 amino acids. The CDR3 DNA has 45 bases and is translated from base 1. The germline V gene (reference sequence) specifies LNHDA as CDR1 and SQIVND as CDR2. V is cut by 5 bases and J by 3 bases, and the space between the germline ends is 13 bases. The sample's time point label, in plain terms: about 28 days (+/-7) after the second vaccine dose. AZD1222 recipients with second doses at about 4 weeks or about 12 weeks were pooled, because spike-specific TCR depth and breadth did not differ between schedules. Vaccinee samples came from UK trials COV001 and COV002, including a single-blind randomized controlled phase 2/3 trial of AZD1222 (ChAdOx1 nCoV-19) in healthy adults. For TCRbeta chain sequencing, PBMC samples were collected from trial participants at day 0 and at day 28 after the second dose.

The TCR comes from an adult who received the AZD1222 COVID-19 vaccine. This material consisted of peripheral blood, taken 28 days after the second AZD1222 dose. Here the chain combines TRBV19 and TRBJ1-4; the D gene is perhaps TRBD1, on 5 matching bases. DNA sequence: TGTGCCAGTAGTCTACCGGGGGACCCTAATGAAAAACTGTTTTTT. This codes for CASSLPGDPNEKLFF.